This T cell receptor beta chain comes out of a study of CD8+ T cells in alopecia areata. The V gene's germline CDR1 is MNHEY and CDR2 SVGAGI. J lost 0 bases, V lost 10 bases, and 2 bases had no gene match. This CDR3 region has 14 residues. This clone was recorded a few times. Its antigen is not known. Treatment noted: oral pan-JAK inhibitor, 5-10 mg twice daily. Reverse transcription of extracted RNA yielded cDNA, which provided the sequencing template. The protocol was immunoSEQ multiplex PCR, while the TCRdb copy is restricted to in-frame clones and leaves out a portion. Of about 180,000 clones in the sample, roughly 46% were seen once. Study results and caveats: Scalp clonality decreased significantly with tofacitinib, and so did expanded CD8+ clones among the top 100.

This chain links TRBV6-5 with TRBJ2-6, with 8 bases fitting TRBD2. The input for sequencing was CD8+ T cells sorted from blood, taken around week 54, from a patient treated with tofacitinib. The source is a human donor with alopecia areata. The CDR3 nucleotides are TGTGCCACCCGGGGGGGCTCTGGGGCCAACGTCCTGACTTTC. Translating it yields CATRGGSGANVLTF.